The next 24 T cell receptor beta chains were all read from a single sample in a study of cytomegalovirus exposure and HLA in healthy donors. Sequencing used immunoSEQ multiplex PCR; TCRdb keeps in-frame clones, though not all of them. The sample consists of over 120,000 clones, 85% to 90% of them appearing once. Sequenced input: PBMCs. The source of these receptors is a woman between 18 and 29 years old in good health and CMV-seropositive.

The J gene is TRBJ1-2, the V gene TRBV6-6; D not resolved. Germline V lookup: CDR1 MNHNY, CDR2 SVGAGI (reference sequence). The CDR3 extends over 14 amino acids. Trimming cost V 2 bases and J 8 bases, with 15 bases left between them. The CDR3 reads CASSYPGITGGYTF. The CDR3 region has the DNA TGTGCCAGCAGTTACCCCGGGATAACGGGAGGCTACACCTTC.

This clone was seen a handful of times. The chain uses TRBV5-4 and TRBJ2-7, with TRBD1 matching over 9 bases. The V segment lost 4 bases and the J segment 5 bases; nucleotides outside the gene matches: 10. CDR1 and CDR2 from the germline V gene are SGHNT and YYREEE (reference sequence). This CDR3 spans 15 amino acids. CDR3 nucleotides: TGTGCCAGCAGCGCCCCGGGACAGGGATACGACGAGCAGTACTTC. Translation: CASSAPGQGYDEQYF.

V is TRBV2 and J is TRBJ1-2; D gene uncertain. V shed 4 bases and J shed 13 bases, with 13 bases lying between them. In germline, CDR1 is SNHLY, CDR2 FYNNEI. This CDR3 region has 11 residues. The CDR3 loop reads CASSAVSIGTF. CDR3 nucleotide sequence: TGTGCCAGCAGTGCGGTGTCGATCGGCACCTTC.

This clone was found once. The chain has TRBV2 and TRBJ1-2; 8 bases fit TRBD1. The junction had 6 bases not matched to a gene; V was cut back by 9 bases and J by 3 bases. Germline lookup yields CDR1 SNHLY and CDR2 FYNNEI. CDR3 size: 13 residues. The CDR3 protein is CASRTGRDYGYTF. The DNA of the CDR3 is TGTGCCAGTCGGACAGGGCGGGACTATGGCTACACCTTC.

This chain uses TRBV29-1 with TRBJ1-1; the D gene is possibly TRBD1 (6 bases). V was trimmed by 5 bases and J by 4 bases, leaving 17 bases between them. This CDR3 has 14 amino acids. Germline assignment: CDR1 SQVTM and CDR2 ANQGSEA. The chain's CDR3 is CSVRVDRRSTEAFF. DNA for the CDR3: TGCAGCGTTCGGGTCGACAGGAGAAGCACTGAAGCTTTCTTT.

This chain's CDR3 is CASSLTGDTEAFF. In nucleotides, the CDR3 is TGCGCCAGCAGCTTGACAGGGGACACTGAAGCTTTCTTT. The gene calls are TRBV5-1 and TRBJ1-1, with 7 nucleotides matching TRBD1. CDR3 length equals 13 residues. In germline, CDR1 is SGHRS, CDR2 YFSETQ. V gave up 1 base and J gave up 3 bases; unmatched junction bases: 0.

This chain links TRBV7-2 with TRBJ2-3; D perhaps matches TRBD1 (6 bases). This CDR3 has 16 amino acids. CDR1 SGHTA and CDR2 FQGNSA come from the germline V gene. With 4 bases removed from V and 4 bases from J, the gap between germline ends came to 18 bases. CDR3 loop: CASSSPSWGRPDTQYF. In DNA, the CDR3 is TGTGCCAGCAGCTCCCCAAGCTGGGGGCGCCCAGATACGCAGTATTTT.

This clone was counted between two and nine times. The CDR3 bases are TGTGCCTGGAGTGTGGGGCAGTTGAGCAATCAGCCCCAGCATTTT. Translating gives CAWSVGQLSNQPQHF. This sequence joins TRBV30 and TRBJ1-5; D possibly corresponds to TRBD1 (5 bases). Trimming removed 0 bases from V and 1 base from J, with 10 bases in between. The CDR3 is 15 amino acids. Germline values: CDR1 GTSNPN, CDR2 SVGIG (reference sequence).

The chain is built from TRBV2 and TRBJ1-3, with unresolved D. Germline CDR1 and CDR2: SNHLY and FYNNEI. The length of the CDR3 is 15 residues. Trimming removed 2 bases from V and 0 bases from J, with 8 bases in between. CDR3 DNA sequence: TGTGCCAGCAGTGAAATAGGAGGCTCTGGAAACACCATATATTTT. Amino acid sequence: CASSEIGGSGNTIYF.

J is TRBJ1-3 and V is TRBV4-1, with 7 bases aligning to TRBD1. CDR1 is MGHRA, CDR2 YSYEKL, per germline. V gave up 3 bases and J gave up 9 bases; unmatched junction bases: 8. The CDR3 has 14 residues. The CDR3 region is CASSQLQGSFTIYF. For the CDR3, the DNA is TGCGCCAGCAGCCAGCTACAGGGGTCGTTCACCATATATTTT.

This chain uses TRBV19 with TRBJ2-1, with 11 nucleotides matching TRBD2. CDR1 and CDR2 (germline): LNHDA, SQIVND (reference sequence). The CDR3 runs to 14 residues. J was trimmed by 7 bases and V by 8 bases; bases with no gene match: 7. The CDR3 sequence: CASATSGGGNEQFF. DNA for the CDR3: TGTGCCAGTGCTACTAGCGGGGGAGGGAATGAGCAGTTCTTC.

This clone was detected a few times. The V gene is TRBV9, the J gene TRBJ1-5; D is unresolved. The CDR3 is made up of 16 amino acids. Germline loops: CDR1 SGDLS, CDR2 YYNGEE. The V and J ends lost 0 bases and 11 bases respectively, with 21 bases between them. This CDR3 is CASSVDNRGRRWAQHF. DNA of the CDR3: TGTGCCAGCAGCGTAGATAACCGGGGTAGGAGGTGGGCCCAGCATTTT.

The V gene is TRBV28, the J gene TRBJ1-1; D gene uncertain. This CDR3 spans 12 amino acids. Looked up from germline, CDR1 is MDHEN and CDR2 is SYDVKM. V lost 6 bases and J lost 0, with 5 bases in between. CDR3 sequence (DNA): TGTGCCAGCAGAACTTTGAACACTGAAGCTTTCTTT. Its translation is CASRTLNTEAFF.

This clone appeared a single time. The chain is built from TRBV9 and TRBJ1-6; D call uncertain. From germline, CDR1 is SGDLS and CDR2 YYNGEE. CDR3 length: 16 amino acids. Trimming cost V 0 bases and J 1 base, with 8 bases left between them. The CDR3 DNA reads as TGTGCCAGCAGCGTAGGAGGGTATTCCTATAATTCACCCCTCCACTTT. This gives the protein CASSVGGYSYNSPLHF.

This clone was observed once. This sequence joins TRBV5-1 and TRBJ1-4; TRBD1 agrees at 9 bases. Germline trimming cut 4 bases from V and 8 bases from J; bases unmatched to any gene: 6. The germline V gene has CDR1 SGHRS and CDR2 YFSETQ. The CDR3 consists of 14 residues. DNA for the CDR3: TGCGCCAGCAGCCTCCGGACAGGGGAAGAAAAACTGTTTTTT. Translating gives CASSLRTGEEKLFF.

This clone was seen a single time. The chain recombines TRBV4-1 with TRBJ2-6; 7 bases are shared with TRBD1. The V segment lost 5 bases and the J segment 2 bases; nucleotides outside the gene matches: 9. CDR3 length equals 17 residues. The germline gives CDR1 MGHRA, CDR2 YSYEKL. CDR3 in amino acids: CASSSLGTVTGANVLTF. The CDR3 coding sequence is TGCGCCAGCAGCTCTCTCGGGACAGTAACTGGGGCCAACGTCCTGACTTTC.

The gene calls are TRBV21-1 and TRBJ2-5; the D call TRBD1 from the table was never checked on the DNA. TRBV21-1 is reported as a pseudogene. The CDR3 has 15 residues. CDR3 coding DNA: TGTGCCAGCAGCTTACGGACAGGGTACGGAGAGACCCAGTACTTC. Translated: CASSLRTGYGETQYF.

The chain joins TRBV27 to TRBJ2-7, with 9 bases lining up with TRBD1. CDR3 length equals 14 residues. The J segment lost 2 bases and the V segment lost 4 bases, leaving 3 bases of the junction unmatched. CDR1 is MNHEY, CDR2 SMNVEV, per germline (reference sequence). The CDR3 is CASSWGQGTYEQYF. CDR3 nucleotides: TGTGCCAGCAGTTGGGGACAGGGAACCTACGAGCAGTACTTC.

This clone was counted between two and nine times. The V call is TRBV2, the J call TRBJ2-7; 7 bases align to TRBD1. J gave up 8 bases and V 5 bases, and 6 bases lay outside the gene matches. Germline assignment: CDR1 SNHLY and CDR2 FYNNEI. The CDR3 loop spans 12 amino acids. This chain's CDR3 is CASSSTGFQQYF. The CDR3, as DNA: TGTGCCAGCAGTTCGACAGGGTTTCAGCAGTACTTC.

Here the CDR3 reads CASSTGTYGYTF. The CDR3 DNA follows: TGTGCCAGCAGTACAGGGACCTATGGCTACACCTTC. V usage is TRBV6-1 and J usage is TRBJ1-2, with D possibly being TRBD1 (6 bases). Germline CDR1 and CDR2: MNHNS and SASEGT. This CDR3 has 12 amino acids. Between the trimmed V and J ends, which lost 5 bases and 4 bases, there was a span of 8 bases.

In this sample, this clone turned up once. This chain links TRBV13 with TRBJ2-7; D gene uncertain. V lost 4 bases to trimming and J lost 0 bases, with 10 bases between them. In germline, CDR1 is PRHDT, CDR2 FYEKMQ (reference sequence). The CDR3 consists of 14 residues. Written as DNA, the CDR3 is TGTGCCAGCAGCTCCCGTCTTTACTCCTACGAGCAGTACTTC. It encodes CASSSRLYSYEQYF.

J is TRBJ1-4 and V is TRBV27, with 10 bases identical to TRBD1. The CDR3 is 15 residues long. From germline, CDR1 is MNHEY and CDR2 SMNVEV (reference sequence). V trimming: 3 bases; J trimming: 3 bases; junction bases outside the gene matches: 1. CDR3 residues: CASSLGQGPNEKLFF. The CDR3 DNA sequence: TGTGCCAGCAGTTTGGGACAGGGGCCTAATGAAAAACTGTTTTTT. The full variable domain, completed using reference TRBV27 and TRBJ1-4, is EAQVTQNPRYLITVTGKKLTVTCSQNMNHEYMSWYRQDPGLGLRQIYYSMNVEVTDKGDVPEGYKVSRKEKRNFPLILESPSPNQTSLYFCASSLGQGPNEKLFFGSGTQLSVL.

The V call is TRBV30, the J call TRBJ2-7, with D possibly being TRBD2 (5 bases). This CDR3 is 15 amino acids long. Germline assignment: CDR1 GTSNPN and CDR2 SVGIG (reference sequence). V was trimmed by 5 bases and J by 2 bases, leaving 19 bases between them. The CDR3 nucleotides are TGTGCCTGGGCCCGGAGGCGGCTGAACACCTACGAGCAGTACTTC. Its translation is CAWARRRLNTYEQYF. Variable domain in full (rest from reference TRBV30 and TRBJ2-7): SQTIHQWPATLVQPVGSPLSLECTVEGTSNPNLYWYRQAAGRGLQLLFYSVGIGQISSEVPQNLSASRPQDRQFILSSKKLLLSDSGFYLCAWARRRLNTYEQYFGPGTRLTVT.

This chain joins TRBV10-3 and TRBJ1-1, with 9 bases identical to TRBD1. The CDR3 runs to 14 residues. Germline CDR1 is ENHRY and CDR2 is SYGVKD. The trim removed 3 bases at V and 6 bases at J, leaving 5 bases unmatched. The CDR3 coding sequence is TGTGCCATCAGTGACCGGGACAGGGACCCTGAAGCTTTCTTT. Protein sequence: CAISDRDRDPEAFF.